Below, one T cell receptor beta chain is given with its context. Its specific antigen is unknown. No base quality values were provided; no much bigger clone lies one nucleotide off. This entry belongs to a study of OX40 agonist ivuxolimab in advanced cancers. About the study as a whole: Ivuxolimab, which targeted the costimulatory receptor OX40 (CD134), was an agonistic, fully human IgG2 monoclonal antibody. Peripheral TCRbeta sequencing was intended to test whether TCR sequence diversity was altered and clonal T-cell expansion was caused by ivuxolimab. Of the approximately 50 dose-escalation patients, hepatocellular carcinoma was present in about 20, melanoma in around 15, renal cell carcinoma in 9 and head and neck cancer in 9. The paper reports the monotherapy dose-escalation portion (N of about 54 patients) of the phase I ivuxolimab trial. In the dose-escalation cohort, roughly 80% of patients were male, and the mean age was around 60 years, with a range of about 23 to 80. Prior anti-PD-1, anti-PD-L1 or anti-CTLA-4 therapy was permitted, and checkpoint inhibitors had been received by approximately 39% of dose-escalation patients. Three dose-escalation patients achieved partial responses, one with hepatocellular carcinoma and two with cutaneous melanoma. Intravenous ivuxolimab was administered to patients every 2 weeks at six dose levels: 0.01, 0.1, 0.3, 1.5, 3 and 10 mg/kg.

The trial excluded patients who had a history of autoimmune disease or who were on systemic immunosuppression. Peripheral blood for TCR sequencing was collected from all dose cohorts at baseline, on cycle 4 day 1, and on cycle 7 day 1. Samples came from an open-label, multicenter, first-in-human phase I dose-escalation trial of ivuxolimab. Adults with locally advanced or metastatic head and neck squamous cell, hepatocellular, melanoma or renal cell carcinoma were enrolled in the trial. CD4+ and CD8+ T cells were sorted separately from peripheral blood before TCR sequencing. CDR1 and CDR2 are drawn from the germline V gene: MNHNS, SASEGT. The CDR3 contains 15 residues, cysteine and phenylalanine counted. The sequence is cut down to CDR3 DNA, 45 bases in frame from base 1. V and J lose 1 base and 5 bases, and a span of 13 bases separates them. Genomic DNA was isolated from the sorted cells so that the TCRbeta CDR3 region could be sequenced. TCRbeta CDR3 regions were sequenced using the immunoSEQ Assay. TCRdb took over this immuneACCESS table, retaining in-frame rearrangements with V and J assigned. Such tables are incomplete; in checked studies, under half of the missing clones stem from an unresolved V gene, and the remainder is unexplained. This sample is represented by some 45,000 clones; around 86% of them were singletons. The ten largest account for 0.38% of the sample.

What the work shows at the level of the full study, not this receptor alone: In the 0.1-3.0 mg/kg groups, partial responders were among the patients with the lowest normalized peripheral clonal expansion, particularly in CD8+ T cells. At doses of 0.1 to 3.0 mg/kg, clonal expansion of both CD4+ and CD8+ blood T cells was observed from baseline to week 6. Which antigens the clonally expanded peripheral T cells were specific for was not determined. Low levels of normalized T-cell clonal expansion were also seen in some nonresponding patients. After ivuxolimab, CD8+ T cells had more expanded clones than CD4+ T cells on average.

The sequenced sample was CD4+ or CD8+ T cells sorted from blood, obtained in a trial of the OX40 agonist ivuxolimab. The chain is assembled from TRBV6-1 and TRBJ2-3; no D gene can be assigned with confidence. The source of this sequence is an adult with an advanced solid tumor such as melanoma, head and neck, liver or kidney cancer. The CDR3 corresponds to CASSEVVDFQDTQYF. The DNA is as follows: TGTGCCAGCAGTGAAGTCGTTGACTTTCAAGATACGCAGTATTTT.